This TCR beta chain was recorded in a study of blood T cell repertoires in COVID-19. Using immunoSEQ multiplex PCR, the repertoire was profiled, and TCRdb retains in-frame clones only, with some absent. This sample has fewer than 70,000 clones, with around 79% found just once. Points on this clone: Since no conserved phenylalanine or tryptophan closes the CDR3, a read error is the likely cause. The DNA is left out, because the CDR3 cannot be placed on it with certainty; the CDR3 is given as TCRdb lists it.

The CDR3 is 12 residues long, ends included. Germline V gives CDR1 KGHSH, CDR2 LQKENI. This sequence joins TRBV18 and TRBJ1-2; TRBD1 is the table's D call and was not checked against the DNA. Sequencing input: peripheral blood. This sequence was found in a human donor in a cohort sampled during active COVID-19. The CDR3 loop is CASSSDRTRLRI.